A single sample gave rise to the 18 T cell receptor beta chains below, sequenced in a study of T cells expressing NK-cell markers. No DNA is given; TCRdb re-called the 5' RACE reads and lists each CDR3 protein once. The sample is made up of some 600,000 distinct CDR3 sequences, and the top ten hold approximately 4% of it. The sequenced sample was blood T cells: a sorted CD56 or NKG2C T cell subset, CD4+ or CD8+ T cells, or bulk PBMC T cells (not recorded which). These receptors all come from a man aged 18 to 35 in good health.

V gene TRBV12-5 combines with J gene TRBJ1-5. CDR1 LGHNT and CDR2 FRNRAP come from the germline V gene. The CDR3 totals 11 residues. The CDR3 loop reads CATRVRQPQHF.

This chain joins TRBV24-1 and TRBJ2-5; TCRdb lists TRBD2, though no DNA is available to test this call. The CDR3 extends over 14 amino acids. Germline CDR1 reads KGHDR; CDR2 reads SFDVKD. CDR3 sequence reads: CATSAPTSDETQYF.

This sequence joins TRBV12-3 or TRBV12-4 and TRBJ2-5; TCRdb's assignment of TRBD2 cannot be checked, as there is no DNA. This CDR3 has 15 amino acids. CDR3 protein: CASGTSGRGEETQYF.

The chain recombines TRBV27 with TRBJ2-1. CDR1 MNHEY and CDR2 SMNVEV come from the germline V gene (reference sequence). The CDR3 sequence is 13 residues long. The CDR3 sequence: CASSYERTVEQFF.

CDR3 sequence reads: CASSQGPKNIQYF. The J gene is TRBJ2-4, the V gene TRBV5-6; without DNA, the TCRdb call of TRBD2 cannot be checked. The CDR3 has 13 amino acids. CDR1 is SGHDT and CDR2 is YYEEEE in the germline V gene.

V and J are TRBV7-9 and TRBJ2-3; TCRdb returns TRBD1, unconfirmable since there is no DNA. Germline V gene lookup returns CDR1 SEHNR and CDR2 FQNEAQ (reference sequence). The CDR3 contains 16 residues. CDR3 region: CASSSNYRGPTDTQYF.

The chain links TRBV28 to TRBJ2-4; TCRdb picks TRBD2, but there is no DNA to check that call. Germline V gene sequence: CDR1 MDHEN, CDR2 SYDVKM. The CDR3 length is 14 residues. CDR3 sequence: CASSVGVAKNIQYF.

The CDR3 loop is CASSLTSGETQYF. The gene calls are TRBV12-3 or TRBV12-4 and TRBJ2-5; TCRdb names TRBD2, which stays unverified in the absence of DNA. The CDR3 sequence is 13 residues long.

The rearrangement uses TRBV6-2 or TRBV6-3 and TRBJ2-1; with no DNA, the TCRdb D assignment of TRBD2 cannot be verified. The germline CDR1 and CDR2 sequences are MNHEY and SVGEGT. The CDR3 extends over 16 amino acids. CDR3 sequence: CASSTDLAGGYNEQFF.

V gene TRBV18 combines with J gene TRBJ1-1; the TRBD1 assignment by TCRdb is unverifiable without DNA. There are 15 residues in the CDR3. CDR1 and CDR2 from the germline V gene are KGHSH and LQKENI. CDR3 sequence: CASSPGSRGNTEAFF.

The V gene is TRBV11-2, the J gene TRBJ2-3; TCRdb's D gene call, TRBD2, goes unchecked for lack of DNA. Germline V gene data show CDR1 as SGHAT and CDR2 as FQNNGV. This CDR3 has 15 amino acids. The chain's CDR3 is CASSFAGGPTDTQYF. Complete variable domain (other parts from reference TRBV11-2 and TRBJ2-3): EAGVAQSPRYKIIEKRQSVAFWCNPISGHATLYWYQQILGQGPKLLIQFQNNGVVDDSQLPKDRFSAERLKGVDSTLKIQPAKLEDSAVYLCASSFAGGPTDTQYFGPGTRLTVL.

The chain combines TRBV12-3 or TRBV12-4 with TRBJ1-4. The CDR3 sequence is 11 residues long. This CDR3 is CASVGNEKLFF.

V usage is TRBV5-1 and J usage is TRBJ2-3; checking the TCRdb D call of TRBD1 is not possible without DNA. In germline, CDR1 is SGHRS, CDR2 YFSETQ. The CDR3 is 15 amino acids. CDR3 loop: CASSSGGGGTDTQYF.

This CDR3 reads CASSPRTFYNEQFF. This chain links TRBV5-6 with TRBJ2-1; with no DNA, the TCRdb D assignment of TRBD2 cannot be verified. Per the germline V gene, CDR1 is SGHDT and CDR2 is YYEEEE. This CDR3 comprises 14 residues.

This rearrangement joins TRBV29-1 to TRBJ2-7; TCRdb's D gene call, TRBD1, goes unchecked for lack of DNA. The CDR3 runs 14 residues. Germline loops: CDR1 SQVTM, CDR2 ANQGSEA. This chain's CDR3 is CSVRPGLGTYEQYF.

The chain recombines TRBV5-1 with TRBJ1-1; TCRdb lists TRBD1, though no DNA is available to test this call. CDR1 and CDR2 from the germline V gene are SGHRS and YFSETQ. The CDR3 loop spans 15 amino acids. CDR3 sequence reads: CASSSQQGGRTEAFF.

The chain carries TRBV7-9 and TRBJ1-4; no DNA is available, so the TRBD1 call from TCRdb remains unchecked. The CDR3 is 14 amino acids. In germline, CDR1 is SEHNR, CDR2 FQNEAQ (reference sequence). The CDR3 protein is CASSFPAVSEKLFF.

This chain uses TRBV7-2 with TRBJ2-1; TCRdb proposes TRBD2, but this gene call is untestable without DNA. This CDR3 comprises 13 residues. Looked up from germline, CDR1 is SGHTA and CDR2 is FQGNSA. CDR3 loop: CASSPGREGEQFF.